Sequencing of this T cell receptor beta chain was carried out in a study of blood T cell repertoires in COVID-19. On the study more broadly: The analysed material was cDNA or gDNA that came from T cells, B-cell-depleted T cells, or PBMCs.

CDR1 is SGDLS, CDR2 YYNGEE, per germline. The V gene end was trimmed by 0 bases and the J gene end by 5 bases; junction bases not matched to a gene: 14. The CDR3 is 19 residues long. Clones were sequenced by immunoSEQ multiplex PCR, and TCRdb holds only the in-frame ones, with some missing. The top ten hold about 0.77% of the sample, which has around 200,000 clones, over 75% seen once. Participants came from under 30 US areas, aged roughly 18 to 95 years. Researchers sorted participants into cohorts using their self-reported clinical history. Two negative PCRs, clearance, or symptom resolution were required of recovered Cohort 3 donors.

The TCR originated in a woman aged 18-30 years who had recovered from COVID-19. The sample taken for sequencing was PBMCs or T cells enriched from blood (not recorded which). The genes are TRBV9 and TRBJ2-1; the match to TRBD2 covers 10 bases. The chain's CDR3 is CASSVGLAGAGWGHNEQFF. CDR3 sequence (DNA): TGTGCCAGCAGCGTAGGACTAGCGGGCGCTGGATGGGGACACAATGAGCAGTTCTTC.